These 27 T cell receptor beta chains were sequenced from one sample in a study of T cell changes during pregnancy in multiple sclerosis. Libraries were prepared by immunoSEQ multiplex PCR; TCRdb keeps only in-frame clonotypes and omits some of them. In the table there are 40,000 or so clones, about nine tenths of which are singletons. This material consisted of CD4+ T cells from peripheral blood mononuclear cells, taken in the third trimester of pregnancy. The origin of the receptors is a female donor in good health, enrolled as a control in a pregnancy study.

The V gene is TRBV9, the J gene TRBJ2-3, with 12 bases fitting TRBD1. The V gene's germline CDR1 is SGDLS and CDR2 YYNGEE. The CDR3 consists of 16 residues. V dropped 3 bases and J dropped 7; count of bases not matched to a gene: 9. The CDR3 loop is CASSATGTGGVYTQYF. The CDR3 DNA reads TGTGCCAGCAGCGCCACCGGGACAGGGGGCGTATATACGCAGTATTTT.

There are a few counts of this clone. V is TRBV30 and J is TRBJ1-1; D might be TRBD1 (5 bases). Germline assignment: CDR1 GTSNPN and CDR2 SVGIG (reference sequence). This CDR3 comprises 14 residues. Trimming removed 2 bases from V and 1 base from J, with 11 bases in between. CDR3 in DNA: TGTGCCTGGAGTAATCTTGGGGCGAACACTGAAGCTTTCTTT. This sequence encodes CAWSNLGANTEAFF.

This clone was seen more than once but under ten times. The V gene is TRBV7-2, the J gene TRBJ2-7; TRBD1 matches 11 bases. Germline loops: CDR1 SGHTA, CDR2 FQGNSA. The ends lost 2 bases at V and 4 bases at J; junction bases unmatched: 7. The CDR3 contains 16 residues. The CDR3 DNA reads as TGTGCCAGCAGCTTACTCGGACAGGGGGCTTGGTACGAGCAGTACTTC. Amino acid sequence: CASSLLGQGAWYEQYF.

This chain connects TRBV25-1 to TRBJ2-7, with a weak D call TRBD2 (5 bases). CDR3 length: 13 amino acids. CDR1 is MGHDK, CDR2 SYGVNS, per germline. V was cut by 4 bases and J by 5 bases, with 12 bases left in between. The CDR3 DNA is TGTGCCAGCAGTGGGCTAGCATGGAACGAGCAGTACTTC. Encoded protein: CASSGLAWNEQYF.

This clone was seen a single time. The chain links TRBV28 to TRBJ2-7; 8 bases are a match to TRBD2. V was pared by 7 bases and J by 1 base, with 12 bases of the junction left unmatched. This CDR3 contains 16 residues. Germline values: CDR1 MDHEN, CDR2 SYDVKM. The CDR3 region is CASNGGAAGGSYEQYF. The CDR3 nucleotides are TGTGCCAGCAATGGGGGCGCGGCGGGAGGATCCTACGAGCAGTACTTC.

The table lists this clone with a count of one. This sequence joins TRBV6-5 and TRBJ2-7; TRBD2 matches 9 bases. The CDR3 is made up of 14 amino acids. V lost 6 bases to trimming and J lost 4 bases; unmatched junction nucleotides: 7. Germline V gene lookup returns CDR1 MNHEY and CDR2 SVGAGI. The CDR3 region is CASRVAGAGYEQYF. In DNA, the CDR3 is TGTGCCAGCAGGGTAGCGGGAGCAGGTTACGAGCAGTACTTC.

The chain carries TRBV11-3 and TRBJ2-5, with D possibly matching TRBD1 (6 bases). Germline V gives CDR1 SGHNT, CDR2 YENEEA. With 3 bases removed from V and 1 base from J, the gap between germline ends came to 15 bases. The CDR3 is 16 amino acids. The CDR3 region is CASSFHGWGLQETQYF. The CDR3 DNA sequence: TGTGCCAGCAGCTTCCACGGATGGGGGCTCCAAGAGACCCAGTACTTC.

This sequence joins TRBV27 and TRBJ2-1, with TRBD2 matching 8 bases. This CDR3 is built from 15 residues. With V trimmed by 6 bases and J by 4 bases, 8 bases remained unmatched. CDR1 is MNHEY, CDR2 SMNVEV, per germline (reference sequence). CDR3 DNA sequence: TGTGCCAGCAGCGGGGGGGGAAAAGGATACAATGAGCAGTTCTTC. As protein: CASSGGGKGYNEQFF.

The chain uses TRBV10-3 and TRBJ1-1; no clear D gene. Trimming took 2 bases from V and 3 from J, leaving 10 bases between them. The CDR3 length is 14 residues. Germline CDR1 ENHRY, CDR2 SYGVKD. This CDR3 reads CAISEPSRYTEAFF. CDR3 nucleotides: TGTGCCATCAGTGAGCCTTCGCGATACACTGAAGCTTTCTTT.

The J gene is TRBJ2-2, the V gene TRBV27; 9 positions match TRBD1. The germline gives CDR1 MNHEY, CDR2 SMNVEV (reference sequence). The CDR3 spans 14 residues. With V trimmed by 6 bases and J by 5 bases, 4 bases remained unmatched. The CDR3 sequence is CASRQQGATGELFF. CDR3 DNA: TGTGCCAGCAGGCAACAGGGGGCAACCGGGGAGCTGTTTTTT.

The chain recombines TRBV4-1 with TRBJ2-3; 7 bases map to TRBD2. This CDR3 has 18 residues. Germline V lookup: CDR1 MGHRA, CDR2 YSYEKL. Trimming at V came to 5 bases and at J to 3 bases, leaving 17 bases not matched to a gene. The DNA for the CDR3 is TGCGCCAGCAGCTTACTTGCCGGGGGGAGGGAGGGTACAGATACGCAGTATTTT. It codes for CASSLLAGGREGTDTQYF.

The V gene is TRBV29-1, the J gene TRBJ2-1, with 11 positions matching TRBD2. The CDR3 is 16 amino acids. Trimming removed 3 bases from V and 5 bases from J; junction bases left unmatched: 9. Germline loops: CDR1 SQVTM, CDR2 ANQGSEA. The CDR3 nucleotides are TGCAGCGTTGACCAGTTAGCGGGAGGGAACAACAATGAGCAGTTCTTC. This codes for CSVDQLAGGNNNEQFF.

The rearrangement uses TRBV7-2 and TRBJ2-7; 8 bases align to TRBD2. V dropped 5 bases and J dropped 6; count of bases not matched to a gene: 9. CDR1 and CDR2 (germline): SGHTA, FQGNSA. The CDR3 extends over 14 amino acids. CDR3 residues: CASSLQRTSSEQYF. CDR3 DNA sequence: TGTGCCAGCAGCCTCCAACGGACTAGCAGCGAGCAGTACTTC.

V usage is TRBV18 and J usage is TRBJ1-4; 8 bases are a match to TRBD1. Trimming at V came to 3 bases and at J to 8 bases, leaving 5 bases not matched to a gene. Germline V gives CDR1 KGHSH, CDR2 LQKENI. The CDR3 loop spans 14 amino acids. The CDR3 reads CASSPGTGREKLFF. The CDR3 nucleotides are TGTGCCAGCTCACCGGGGACAGGTCGAGAAAAACTGTTTTTT.

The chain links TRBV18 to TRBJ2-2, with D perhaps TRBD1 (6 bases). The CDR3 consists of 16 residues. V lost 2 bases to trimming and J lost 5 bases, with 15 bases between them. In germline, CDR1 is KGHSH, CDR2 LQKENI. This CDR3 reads CASSPNRGTQTGELFF. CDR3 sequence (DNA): TGTGCCAGCTCACCAAATAGGGGGACCCAGACCGGGGAGCTGTTTTTT.

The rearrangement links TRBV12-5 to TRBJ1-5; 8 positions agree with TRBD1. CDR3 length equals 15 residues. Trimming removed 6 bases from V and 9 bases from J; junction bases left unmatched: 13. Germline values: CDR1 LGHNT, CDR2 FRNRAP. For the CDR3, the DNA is TGTGCTAGTGGAGCTACGGACAGGGCTGCTTGGCCCCAGCATTTT. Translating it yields CASGATDRAAWPQHF.

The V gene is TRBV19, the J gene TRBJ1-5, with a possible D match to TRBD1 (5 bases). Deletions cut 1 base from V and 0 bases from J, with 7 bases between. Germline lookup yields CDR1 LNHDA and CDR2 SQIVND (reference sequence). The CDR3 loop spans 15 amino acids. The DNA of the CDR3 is TGTGCCAGTAGTATAGGTCAGGGTAGCAATCAGCCCCAGCATTTT. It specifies CASSIGQGSNQPQHF.

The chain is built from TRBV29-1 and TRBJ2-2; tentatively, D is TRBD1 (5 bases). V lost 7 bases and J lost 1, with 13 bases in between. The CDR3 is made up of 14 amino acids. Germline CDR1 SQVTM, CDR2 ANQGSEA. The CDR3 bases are TGCAGCGCCGCCCCCGACAGGAACACCGGGGAGCTGTTTTTT. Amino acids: CSAAPDRNTGELFF.

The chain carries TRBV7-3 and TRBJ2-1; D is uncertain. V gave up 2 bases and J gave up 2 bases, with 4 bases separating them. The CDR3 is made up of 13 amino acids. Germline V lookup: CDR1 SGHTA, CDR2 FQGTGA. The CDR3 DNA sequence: TGTGCCAGCAGCTTAGGCCCCTACAATGAGCAGTTCTTC. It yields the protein CASSLGPYNEQFF.

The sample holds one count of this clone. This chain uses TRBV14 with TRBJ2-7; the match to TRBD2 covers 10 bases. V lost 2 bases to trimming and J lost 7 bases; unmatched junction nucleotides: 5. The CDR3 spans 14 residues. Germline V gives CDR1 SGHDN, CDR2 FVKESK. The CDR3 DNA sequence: TGTGCCAGCAGCCAACTAGCGGGAGTGGGGGAGCAGTACTTC. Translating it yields CASSQLAGVGEQYF.

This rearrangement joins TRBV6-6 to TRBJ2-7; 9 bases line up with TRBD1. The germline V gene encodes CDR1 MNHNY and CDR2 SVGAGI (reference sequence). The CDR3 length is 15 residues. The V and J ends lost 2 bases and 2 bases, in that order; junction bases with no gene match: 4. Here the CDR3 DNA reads TGTGCCAGCAGTTACGGGGGACAGGGAACCTACGAGCAGTACTTC. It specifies CASSYGGQGTYEQYF.

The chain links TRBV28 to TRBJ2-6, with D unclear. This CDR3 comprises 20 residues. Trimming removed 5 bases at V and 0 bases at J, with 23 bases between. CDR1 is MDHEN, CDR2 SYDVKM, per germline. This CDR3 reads CASSLSSRYSVNSGANVLTF. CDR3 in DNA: TGTGCCAGCAGTCTTTCCTCAAGGTACAGTGTCAACTCTGGGGCCAACGTCCTGACTTTC.

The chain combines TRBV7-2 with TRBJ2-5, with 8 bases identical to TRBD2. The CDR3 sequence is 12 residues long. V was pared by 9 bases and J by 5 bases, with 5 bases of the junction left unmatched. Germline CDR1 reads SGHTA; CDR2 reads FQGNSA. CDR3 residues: CASGTRHETQYF. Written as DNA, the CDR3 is TGTGCCAGTGGGACTAGACACGAGACCCAGTACTTC. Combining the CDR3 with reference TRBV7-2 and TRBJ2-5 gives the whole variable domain GAGVSQSPSNKVTEKGKDVELRCDPISGHTALYWYRQSLGQGLEFLIYFQGNSAPDKSGLPSDRFSAERTGGSVSTLTIQRTQQEDSAVYLCASGTRHETQYFGPGTRLLVL.

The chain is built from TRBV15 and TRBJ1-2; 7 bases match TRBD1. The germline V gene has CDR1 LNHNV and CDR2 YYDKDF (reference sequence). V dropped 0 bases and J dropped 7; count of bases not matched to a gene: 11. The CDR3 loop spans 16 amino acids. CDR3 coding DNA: TGTGCCACCAGCAGAGATCGGGGGACAGATCAAGGTGGCTACACCTTC. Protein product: CATSRDRGTDQGGYTF.

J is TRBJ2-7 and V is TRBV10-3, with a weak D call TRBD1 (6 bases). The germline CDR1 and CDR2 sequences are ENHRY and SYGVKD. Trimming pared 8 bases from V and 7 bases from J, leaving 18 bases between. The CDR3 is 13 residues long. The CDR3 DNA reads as TGTGCCATCTCTCCCCCGGGCCAGGGGGAGCAGTACTTC. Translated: CAISPPGQGEQYF.

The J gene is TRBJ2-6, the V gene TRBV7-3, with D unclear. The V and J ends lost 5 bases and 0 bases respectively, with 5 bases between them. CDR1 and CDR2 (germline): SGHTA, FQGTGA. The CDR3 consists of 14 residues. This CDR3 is CASSPSSGANVLTF. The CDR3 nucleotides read TGTGCCAGCAGCCCATCCTCTGGGGCCAACGTCCTGACTTTC.

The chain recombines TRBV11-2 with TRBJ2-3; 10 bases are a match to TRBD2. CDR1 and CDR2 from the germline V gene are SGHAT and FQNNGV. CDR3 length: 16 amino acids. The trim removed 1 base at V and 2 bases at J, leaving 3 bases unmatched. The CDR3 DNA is TGTGCCAGCAGCTTAGGGACTAGCGGTGTCACAGATACGCAGTATTTT. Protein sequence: CASSLGTSGVTDTQYF.